The clone carrying this TCR beta chain has at least ten counts. The record originates from a study of early T cells in non-severe SARS-CoV-2 infection. Unique molecular identifiers (one per individual cDNA molecule) were attached. TCRdb passed the 5' RACE reads through MiXCR, listing each CDR3 protein once. This table has tens of thousands of distinct CDR3 sequences, more than 9% appearing once. Input material: whole blood. The TCR comes from an adult who was a healthcare worker with PCR-confirmed SARS-CoV-2 infection or an uninfected control (not recorded which).

The CDR3 sequence: CASSSSGMNTGELFF. Written as DNA, the CDR3 is TGTGCCAGCAGTTCTAGCGGGATGAACACCGGGGAGCTGTTTTTT. The chain couples TRBV6-5 to TRBJ2-2; 9 bases are shared with TRBD2. The CDR3 is 15 residues long. The germline V gene encodes CDR1 MNHEY and CDR2 SVGAGI. V was pared by 4 bases and J by 1 base, with 1 base of the junction left unmatched.